The table lists the clone carrying this T cell receptor beta chain with a few counts. Its matching antigen is unknown. TCRdb itself ran the RACE reads through MiXCR, one entry per CDR3 protein. The sample consists of about 70,000 distinct CDR3 sequences, under 7.5% of them appearing once. Losses at the gene ends were 5 bases for V and 6 bases for J; bases not matched to a gene: 10. Germline assignment: CDR1 MDHEN and CDR2 SYDVKM. The length of the CDR3 is 16 residues. The data were obtained in a study of human T cells and chemical hapten exposure. Turning to the study itself: Largely, small differences in pooled library volume made per-sample TCR yields vary.

Study-wide points: Unchanged with DPC sensitization were TCRs above 1 in 1000 frequency.

Time point specified: healthy volunteer bleed at 6 weeks. Sequencing started from total RNA isolated from unfractionated whole blood. This receptor was taken from a female donor in good health. Some clones in this sample may be carry-over from other donors' samples. Sample: whole blood. This rearrangement joins TRBV28 to TRBJ2-1; 10 bases agree with TRBD2. CDR3 protein: CASSIKTSGIANEQFF. The CDR3 DNA follows: TGTGCCAGCAGTATAAAAACTAGCGGGATTGCCAATGAGCAGTTCTTC.